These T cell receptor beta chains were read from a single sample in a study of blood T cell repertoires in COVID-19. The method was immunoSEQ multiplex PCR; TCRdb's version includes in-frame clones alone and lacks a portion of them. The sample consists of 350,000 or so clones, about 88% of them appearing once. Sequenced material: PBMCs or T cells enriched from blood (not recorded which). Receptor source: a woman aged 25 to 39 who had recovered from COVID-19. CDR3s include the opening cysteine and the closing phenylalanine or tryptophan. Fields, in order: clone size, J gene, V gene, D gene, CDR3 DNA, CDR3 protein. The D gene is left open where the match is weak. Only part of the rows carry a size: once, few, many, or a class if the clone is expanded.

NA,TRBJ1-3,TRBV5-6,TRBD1,TGTGCCAGCAGCATACAGGGGGCGCCGTCTGGAAACACCATATATTTT,CASSIQGAPSGNTIYF
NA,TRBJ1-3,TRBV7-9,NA,TGTGCCAGCAGCTTATTGGCCCTGGGCCTAACGGGGGGAAACACCATATATTTT,CASSLLALGLTGGNTIYF
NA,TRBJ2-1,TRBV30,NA,TGTGCCTGGAGACCGGGGGGCTTTGGTGAGCAGTTCTTC,CAWRPGGFGEQFF
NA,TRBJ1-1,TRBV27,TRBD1,TGTGCCAGCAGTCTGGACAGGGTGAACACTGAAGCTTTCTTT,CASSLDRVNTEAFF
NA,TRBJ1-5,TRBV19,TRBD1,TGTGCCAGTAGTGGGTACAGGGGGCACAATCAGCCCCAGCATTTT,CASSGYRGHNQPQHF
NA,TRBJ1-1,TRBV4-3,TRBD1,TGCGCCAGCAGCCAAGGGACAGGTGGAATGAACACTGAAGCTTTCTTT,CASSQGTGGMNTEAFF
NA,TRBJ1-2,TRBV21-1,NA,TGTGCCAGCAGTAGAGGGACAGAACCTTTTTTCGGCACCTCCACTAACTATGGCTACACCTTC,CASSRGTEPFFGTSTNYGYTF
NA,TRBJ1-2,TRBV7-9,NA,TGTGCCAGCAGCTCGTATGGCTACACCTTC,CASSSYGYTF
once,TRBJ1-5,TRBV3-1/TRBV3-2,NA,TGTGCCAGCAGCCAGAGGGACACTTCCCAGCCCCAGCATTTT,CASSQRDTSQPQHF
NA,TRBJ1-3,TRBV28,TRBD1,TGTGCCAGCAGTTTGCGAGACAGGGGATCTGGAAACACCATATATTTT,CASSLRDRGSGNTIYF